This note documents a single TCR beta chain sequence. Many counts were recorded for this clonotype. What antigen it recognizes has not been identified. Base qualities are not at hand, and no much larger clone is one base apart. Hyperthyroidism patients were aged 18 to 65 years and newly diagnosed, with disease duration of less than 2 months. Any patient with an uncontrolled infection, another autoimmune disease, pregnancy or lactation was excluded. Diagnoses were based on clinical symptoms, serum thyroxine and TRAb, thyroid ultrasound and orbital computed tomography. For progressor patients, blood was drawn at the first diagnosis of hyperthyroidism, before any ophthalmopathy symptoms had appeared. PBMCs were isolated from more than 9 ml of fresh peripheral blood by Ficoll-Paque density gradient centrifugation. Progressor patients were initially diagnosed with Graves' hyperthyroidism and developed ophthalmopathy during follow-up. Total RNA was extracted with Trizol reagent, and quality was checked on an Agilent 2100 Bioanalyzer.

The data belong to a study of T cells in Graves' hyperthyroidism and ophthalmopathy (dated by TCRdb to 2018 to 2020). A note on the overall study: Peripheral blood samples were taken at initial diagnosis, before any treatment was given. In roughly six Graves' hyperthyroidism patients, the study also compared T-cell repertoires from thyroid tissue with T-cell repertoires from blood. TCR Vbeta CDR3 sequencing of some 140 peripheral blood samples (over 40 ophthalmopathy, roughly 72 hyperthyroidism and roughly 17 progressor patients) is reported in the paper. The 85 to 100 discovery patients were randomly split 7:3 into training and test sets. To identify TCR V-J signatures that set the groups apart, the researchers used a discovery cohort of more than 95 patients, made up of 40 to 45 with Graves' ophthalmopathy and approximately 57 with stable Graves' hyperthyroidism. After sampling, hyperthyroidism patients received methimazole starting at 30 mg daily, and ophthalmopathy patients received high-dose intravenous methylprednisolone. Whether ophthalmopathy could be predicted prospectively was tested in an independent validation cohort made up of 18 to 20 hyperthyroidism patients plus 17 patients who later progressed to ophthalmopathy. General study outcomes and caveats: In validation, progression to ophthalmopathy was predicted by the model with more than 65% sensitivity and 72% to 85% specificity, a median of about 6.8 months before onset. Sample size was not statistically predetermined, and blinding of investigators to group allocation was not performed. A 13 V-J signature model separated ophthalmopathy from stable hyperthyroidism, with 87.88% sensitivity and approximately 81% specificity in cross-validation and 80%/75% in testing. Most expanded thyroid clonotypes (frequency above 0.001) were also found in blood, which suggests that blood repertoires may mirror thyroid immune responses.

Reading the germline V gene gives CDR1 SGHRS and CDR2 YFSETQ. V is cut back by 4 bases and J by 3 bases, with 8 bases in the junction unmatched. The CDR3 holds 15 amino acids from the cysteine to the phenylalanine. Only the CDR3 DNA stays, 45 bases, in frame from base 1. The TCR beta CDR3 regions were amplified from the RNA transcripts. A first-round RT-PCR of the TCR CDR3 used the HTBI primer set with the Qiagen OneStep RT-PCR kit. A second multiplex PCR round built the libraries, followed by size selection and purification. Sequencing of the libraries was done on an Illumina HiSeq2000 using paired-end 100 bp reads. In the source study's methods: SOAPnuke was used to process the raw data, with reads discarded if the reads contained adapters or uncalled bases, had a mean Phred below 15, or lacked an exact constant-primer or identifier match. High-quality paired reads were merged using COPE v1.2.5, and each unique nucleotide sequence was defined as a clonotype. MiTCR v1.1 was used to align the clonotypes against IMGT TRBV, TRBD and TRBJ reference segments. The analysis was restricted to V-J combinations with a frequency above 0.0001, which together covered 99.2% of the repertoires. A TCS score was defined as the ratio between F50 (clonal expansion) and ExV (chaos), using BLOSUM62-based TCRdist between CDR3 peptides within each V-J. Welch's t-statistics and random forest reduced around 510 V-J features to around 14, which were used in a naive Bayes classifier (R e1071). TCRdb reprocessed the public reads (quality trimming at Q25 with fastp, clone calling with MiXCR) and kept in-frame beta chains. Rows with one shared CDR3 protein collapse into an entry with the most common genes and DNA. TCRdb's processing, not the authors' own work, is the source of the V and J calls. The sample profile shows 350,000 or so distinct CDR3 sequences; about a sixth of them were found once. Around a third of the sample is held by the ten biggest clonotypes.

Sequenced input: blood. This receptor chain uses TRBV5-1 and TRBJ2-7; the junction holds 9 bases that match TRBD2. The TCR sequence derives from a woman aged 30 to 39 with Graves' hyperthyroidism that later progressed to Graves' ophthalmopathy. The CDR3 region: CASSMGTSNLYEQYF. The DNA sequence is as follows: TGCGCCAGCAGCATGGGGACTAGCAATCTCTACGAGCAGTACTTC.